Below are 24 T cell receptor beta chains sequenced from a single sample in a study of T cell repertoires in cytomegalovirus infection. TCRdb independently ran MiXCR on the reads; one entry per CDR3 protein. The table records some 300,000 distinct CDR3 sequences, roughly a tenth of them present only once. Sequenced input: PBMCs. All receptors come from a human donor in good health (CMV status not recorded). Some clones in this sample may be carry-over from other donors' samples.

This clonotype was seen a few times. The chain has TRBV28 and TRBJ2-2; 9 bases line up with TRBD1. In germline, CDR1 is MDHEN, CDR2 SYDVKM. The CDR3 extends over 15 amino acids. V dropped 5 bases and J dropped 5; count of bases not matched to a gene: 6. CDR3 DNA sequence: TGTGCCAGCAGTCCGGGACAGGGAATAACCGGGGAGCTGTTTTTT. As protein: CASSPGQGITGELFF.

This clonotype was observed many times. V gene TRBV25-1 combines with J gene TRBJ2-1; no clear D gene. CDR3 length: 16 amino acids. Germline CDR1 is MGHDK and CDR2 is SYGVNS. Trimming left V 5 bases short and J 0 bases short, with 14 bases between. DNA of the CDR3: TGTGCCAGCAGTCCCTTAAGCGTTCGCTCCTACAATGAGCAGTTCTTC. This codes for CASSPLSVRSYNEQFF.

The chain carries TRBV10-3 and TRBJ1-4, with D tentatively TRBD1 (5 bases). Trimming removed 2 bases at V and 5 bases at J, with 12 bases between. The CDR3 length is 15 residues. The germline gives CDR1 ENHRY, CDR2 SYGVKD. The CDR3 is CAISETGRMNEKLFF. The CDR3 DNA reads as TGTGCCATCAGTGAGACGGGACGGATGAATGAAAAACTGTTTTTT.

Many counts were recorded for this clonotype. This chain connects TRBV20-1 to TRBJ2-1, with 15 nucleotides matching TRBD2. The V and J ends lost 3 bases and 7 bases, in that order; junction bases with no gene match: 4. CDR3 length: 15 residues. Germline V gives CDR1 DFQATT, CDR2 SNEGSKA (reference sequence). In DNA form, the CDR3 reads TGCAGTGCTAGGACCGGGACTAGCGGGGGGAATGAGCAGTTCTTC. The encoded protein is CSARTGTSGGNEQFF.

The gene calls are TRBV11-2 and TRBJ2-5; tentatively, D is TRBD1 (7 bases). This CDR3 region has 16 residues. Looked up from germline, CDR1 is SGHAT and CDR2 is FQNNGV. Trimming pared 0 bases from V and 5 bases from J, leaving 16 bases between. The CDR3 DNA follows: TGTGCCAGCAGCTTAGATTCGGCAGGGGGAGGTGAGACCCAGTACTTC. Protein sequence: CASSLDSAGGGETQYF.

In this sample, this clonotype turned up many times. The rearrangement links TRBV4-2 to TRBJ2-4; D is possibly TRBD2 (5 bases). The CDR3 totals 14 residues. Trimming shortened V by 4 bases and J by 5 bases, and 12 bases separated the two germline ends. Per germline, CDR1 LGHNA and CDR2 YNFKEQ. CDR3 DNA: TGTGCCAGCAGCCGGGATGGAGGCGAAAACATTCAGTACTTC. Translating it yields CASSRDGGENIQYF.

As to this clonotype: This may come from a read error, since a much larger clone is one base off. The chain employs TRBV20-1 and TRBJ2-1; either TRBD1 or TRBD2 may fit D (5 bases each). Germline-derived CDR1 and CDR2 are DFQATT and SNEGSKA (reference sequence). The CDR3 extends over 15 amino acids. CDR3 nucleotides: TGCAGAGCACCGTCCGGGACGCAATCCTACAATGAGCAGTTCTTC. This translates into CRAPSGTQSYNEQFF.

This clonotype was detected only a few times. The gene calls are TRBV20-1 and TRBJ2-1; TRBD1 might be the D (6 bases). V lost 6 bases to trimming and J lost 0 bases, with 12 bases between them. This CDR3 has 14 amino acids. The V gene's germline CDR1 is DFQATT and CDR2 SNEGSKA (reference sequence). CDR3 sequence reads: CSANGQNSYNEQFF. CDR3 nucleotides: TGCAGTGCAAATGGACAGAACTCCTACAATGAGCAGTTCTTC.

The genes are TRBV7-8 and TRBJ1-2; 10 positions match TRBD1. V shed 3 bases and J 7 bases; nucleotides not matched to a gene: 20. The length of the CDR3 is 19 residues. The V gene's germline CDR1 is SGHVS and CDR2 FQNEAQ. CDR3 in DNA: TGTGCCAGCAGCTTCATGATTGGGACAGGGGTAGGGTCCAACCCTGGCTACACCTTC. This encodes CASSFMIGTGVGSNPGYTF.

This clonotype was seen at least ten times. This chain connects TRBV4-3 to TRBJ1-6, with 7 bases that match TRBD1. This CDR3 has 16 amino acids. Germline V CDR1 and CDR2: LGHNA, YSLEER. V shed 2 bases, J shed 9 bases, and the junction held 10 bases outside the gene matches. As DNA, the CDR3 is TGCGCCAGCAGCCAAACTCCCGGGACAGCGACTTCACCCCTCCACTTT. Protein: CASSQTPGTATSPLHF.

This clonotype turned up a few times. This chain links TRBV28 with TRBJ1-5; D is undetermined. Germline-derived CDR1 and CDR2 are MDHEN and SYDVKM. The CDR3 has 16 residues. The V and J ends lost 5 bases and 2 bases respectively, with 16 bases between them. The CDR3 bases are TGTGCCAGCAGTCCCCCCTCGGGCCGGGGCAATCAGCCCCAGCATTTT. Translation: CASSPPSGRGNQPQHF. The whole variable domain, filled in from reference TRBV28 and TRBJ1-5, reads DVKVTQSSRYLVKRTGEKVFLECVQDMDHENMFWYRQDPGLGLRLIYFSYDVKMKEKGDIPEGYSVSREKKERFSLILESASTNQTSMYLCASSPPSGRGNQPQHFGDGTRLSIL.

This clonotype came up many times. The V call is TRBV5-1, the J call TRBJ2-2; 8 nucleotides line up with TRBD1. CDR1 SGHRS and CDR2 YFSETQ come from the germline V gene. The CDR3 sequence is 15 residues long. The V gene end was trimmed by 1 base and the J gene end by 5 bases; junction bases not matched to a gene: 4. Here the CDR3 DNA reads TGCGCCAGCAGCTTGTCAGGGGGCCGGACCGGGGAGCTGTTTTTT. As protein: CASSLSGGRTGELFF.

This clonotype has at least ten counts. The chain recombines TRBV11-2 with TRBJ2-5; 8 bases line up with TRBD2. Germline-derived CDR1 and CDR2 are SGHAT and FQNNGV. The junction had 7 bases not matched to a gene; V was cut back by 7 bases and J by 0 bases. The CDR3 is made up of 15 amino acids. The CDR3 here is CASTRAGANQETQYF. CDR3 sequence (DNA): TGTGCCAGCACACGAGCGGGGGCGAACCAAGAGACCCAGTACTTC.

This clonotype came up many times. V usage is TRBV23-1 and J usage is TRBJ2-7, with D hard to call. TRBV23-1 is an ORF for which the function is uncertain. V gave up 3 bases and J gave up 2 bases, with 8 bases separating them. This CDR3 spans 13 amino acids. The CDR3 is CASSQYSPYEQYF. The CDR3 nucleotides read TGCGCCAGCAGTCAGTACAGCCCCTACGAGCAGTACTTC.

This clonotype was counted many times. This chain uses TRBV7-6 with TRBJ1-4, with 7 bases lining up with TRBD1. The CDR3 loop spans 18 amino acids. After removal of 5 bases from V and 8 bases from J, the junction contained 20 bases not matched to a gene. From germline, CDR1 is SGHVS and CDR2 FNYEAQ. CDR3 sequence (DNA): TGTGCCAGCAGCCGCACCCCAGATTCTGGGACAGTCTGGGAAAAACTGTTTTTT. Translated, it gives CASSRTPDSGTVWEKLFF.

This clonotype was seen repeatedly, ten times or more. The rearrangement joins TRBV2 to TRBJ2-3, with 10 bases matching TRBD2. Looked up from germline, CDR1 is SNHLY and CDR2 is FYNNEI. The V gene end was trimmed by 3 bases and the J gene end by 1 base; junction bases not matched to a gene: 4. CDR3 length: 16 residues. CDR3 bases: TGTGCCAGCAGTGACGCGCTAGCGGGGGGCACAGATACGCAGTATTTT. Residues: CASSDALAGGTDTQYF. Looking up the rest from reference TRBV2 and TRBJ2-3 gives the full variable domain: EPEVTQTPSHQVTQMGQEVILRCVPISNHLYFYWYRQILGQKVEFLVSFYNNEISEKSEIFDDQFSVERPDGSNFTLKIRSTKLEDSAMYFCASSDALAGGTDTQYFGPGTRLTVL.

This clonotype has at least ten counts. The chain has TRBV7-2 and TRBJ2-3; possibly TRBD2 for D (5 bases). The germline V gene has CDR1 SGHTA and CDR2 FQGNSA. CDR3 length: 15 amino acids. Trimming took off 3 bases at V and 0 bases at J, with 10 bases between the two ends. CDR3 DNA sequence: TGTGCCAGCAGCTTCAGCGGACCTAGCACAGATACGCAGTATTTT. As protein: CASSFSGPSTDTQYF.

In this sample, this clonotype turned up many times. The genes are TRBV12-3 or TRBV12-4 and TRBJ1-1, with D perhaps matching TRBD1 (5 bases). This CDR3 region has 14 residues. Trimming removed 3 bases at V and 1 base at J, with 9 bases between. The CDR3 is CASSLPGTNTEAFF. As DNA, the CDR3 is TGTGCCAGCAGTTTGCCGGGGACGAACACTGAAGCTTTCTTT.

This clonotype appeared many times. V is TRBV7-2 and J is TRBJ1-5; 8 bases map to TRBD1. The germline gives CDR1 SGHTA, CDR2 FQGNSA. The CDR3 extends over 16 amino acids. V shed 5 bases, J shed 4 bases, and the junction held 10 bases outside the gene matches. CDR3 nucleotides: TGTGCCAGCAGCCTAAGCGGACAGGGTCGGAATCAGCCCCAGCATTTT. Its translation: CASSLSGQGRNQPQHF.

This clonotype was seen at least ten times. The chain employs TRBV7-2 and TRBJ1-6; 9 positions match TRBD1. The V segment lost 8 bases and the J segment 7 bases; nucleotides outside the gene matches: 9. The CDR3 length is 15 residues. Germline V lookup: CDR1 SGHTA, CDR2 FQGNSA. The CDR3 region has the DNA TGTGCCAGCGGCACAGGGGGCGTGGGGAATTCACCCCTCCACTTT. Its translation: CASGTGGVGNSPLHF. Full variable domain (outside the CDR3, taken from reference TRBV7-2 and TRBJ1-6): GAGVSQSPSNKVTEKGKDVELRCDPISGHTALYWYRQSLGQGLEFLIYFQGNSAPDKSGLPSDRFSAERTGGSVSTLTIQRTQQEDSAVYLCASGTGGVGNSPLHFGNGTRLTVT.

This clonotype was seen many times. This chain connects TRBV6-1 to TRBJ1-2; weak D call: TRBD1 (5 bases). The CDR3 consists of 13 residues. In germline, CDR1 is MNHNS, CDR2 SASEGT. V was clipped by 5 bases and J by 6 bases, with 13 bases between them. The CDR3: CASSPRQTNGYTF. The CDR3 region has the DNA TGTGCCAGCAGTCCTCGACAGACTAATGGCTACACCTTC.

This clonotype was detected many times. This rearrangement joins TRBV20-1 to TRBJ2-5; D is ambiguous. The CDR3 runs 13 residues. Trimming pared 7 bases from V and 3 bases from J, leaving 15 bases between. The V gene's germline CDR1 is DFQATT and CDR2 SNEGSKA (reference sequence). CDR3 sequence: CSVVGISEETQYF. DNA of the CDR3: TGCAGTGTCGTTGGAATCTCCGAAGAGACCCAGTACTTC.

This clonotype was recorded many times. This chain joins TRBV28 and TRBJ1-2; TRBD1 matches 7 bases. The CDR3 has 13 amino acids. With 6 bases clipped from V and 7 bases from J, the junction kept 8 bases outside the gene matches. Germline V gene data show CDR1 as MDHEN and CDR2 as SYDVKM. The CDR3 reads CASRQGHEVGYTF. CDR3 nucleotides: TGTGCCAGCAGACAGGGGCACGAGGTTGGCTACACCTTC.

This clonotype was found many times. The chain uses TRBV4-1 and TRBJ2-7; D tentatively reads TRBD1 or TRBD2 (6 bases each). V was trimmed by 0 bases and J by 3 bases, leaving 12 bases between them. This CDR3 is built from 15 residues. Looked up from germline, CDR1 is MGHRA and CDR2 is YSYEKL. CDR3 amino acids: CASSQDVGGFYEQYF. The CDR3 coding sequence is TGCGCCAGCAGCCAAGATGTCGGGGGCTTCTACGAGCAGTACTTC.